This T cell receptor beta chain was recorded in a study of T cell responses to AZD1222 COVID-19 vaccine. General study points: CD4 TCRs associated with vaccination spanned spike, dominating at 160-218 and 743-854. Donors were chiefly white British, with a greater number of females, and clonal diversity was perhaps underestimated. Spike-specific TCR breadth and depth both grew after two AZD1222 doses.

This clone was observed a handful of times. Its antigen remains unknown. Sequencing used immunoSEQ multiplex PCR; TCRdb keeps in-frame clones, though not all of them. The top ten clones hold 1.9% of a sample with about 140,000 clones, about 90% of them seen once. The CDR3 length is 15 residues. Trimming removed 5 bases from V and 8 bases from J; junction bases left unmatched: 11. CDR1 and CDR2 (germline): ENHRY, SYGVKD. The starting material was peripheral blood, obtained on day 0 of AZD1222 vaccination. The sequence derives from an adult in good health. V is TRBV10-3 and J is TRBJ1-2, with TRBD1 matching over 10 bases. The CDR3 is CAISTPRDRGLGYTF. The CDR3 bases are TGTGCCATCAGTACACCCCGGGACAGGGGACTCGGCTACACCTTC.